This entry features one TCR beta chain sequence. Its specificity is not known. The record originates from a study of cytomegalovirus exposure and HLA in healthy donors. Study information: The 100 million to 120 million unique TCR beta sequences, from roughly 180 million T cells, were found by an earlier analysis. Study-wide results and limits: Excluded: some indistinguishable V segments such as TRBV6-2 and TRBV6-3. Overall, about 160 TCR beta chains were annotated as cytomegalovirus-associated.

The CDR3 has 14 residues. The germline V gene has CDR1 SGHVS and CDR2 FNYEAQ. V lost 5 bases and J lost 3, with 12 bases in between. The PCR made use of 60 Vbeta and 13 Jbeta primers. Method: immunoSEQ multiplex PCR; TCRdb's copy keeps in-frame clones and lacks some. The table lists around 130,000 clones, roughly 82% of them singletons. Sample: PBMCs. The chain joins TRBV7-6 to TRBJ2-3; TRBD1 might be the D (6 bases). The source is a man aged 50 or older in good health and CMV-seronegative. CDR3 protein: CASSQRQGTDTQYF. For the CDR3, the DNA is TGTGCCAGCAGCCAACGTCAGGGGACAGATACGCAGTATTTT.